The clone carrying this T cell receptor (beta chain) was detected ten times or more. TCRdb reprocessed the multiplex PCR reads via MiXCR and lists one record per CDR3 protein. The sample lists approximately 230,000 distinct CDR3 sequences, nearly 35% seen once, with approximately 3.6% in the top ten. Axillary draining lymph nodes of breast cancer patients supplied the node samples. The data derive from a study of breast tumors, draining lymph nodes, adjacent tissues. Looked up from germline, CDR1 is SGHRS and CDR2 is YFSETQ. The CDR3 consists of 16 residues. Deletions cut 4 bases from V and 1 base from J, with 17 bases between.

This clonotype was sampled from a female donor with breast cancer. Some clones in this sample may be carry-over from other donors' samples. The J gene is TRBJ2-5, the V gene TRBV5-1; D may be TRBD2 (7 bases). Input material: axillary lymph node tissue. DNA for the CDR3: TGCGCCAGCAGCCCAACAGGGTCTAGCGGCCAAGAGACCCAGTACTTC. As protein: CASSPTGSSGQETQYF.